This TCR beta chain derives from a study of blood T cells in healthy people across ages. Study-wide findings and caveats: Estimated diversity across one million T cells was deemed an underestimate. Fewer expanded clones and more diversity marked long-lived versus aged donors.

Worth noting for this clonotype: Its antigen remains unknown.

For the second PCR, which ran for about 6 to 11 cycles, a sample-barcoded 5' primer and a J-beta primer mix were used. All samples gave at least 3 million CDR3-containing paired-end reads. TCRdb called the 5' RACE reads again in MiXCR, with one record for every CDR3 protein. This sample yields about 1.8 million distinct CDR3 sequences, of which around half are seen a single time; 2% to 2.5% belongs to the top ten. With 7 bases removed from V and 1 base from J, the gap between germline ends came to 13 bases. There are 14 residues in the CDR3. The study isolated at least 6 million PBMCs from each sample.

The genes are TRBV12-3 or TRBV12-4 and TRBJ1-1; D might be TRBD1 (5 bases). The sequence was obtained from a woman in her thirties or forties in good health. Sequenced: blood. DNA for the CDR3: TGTGCCAGCACCATCGGACACAAGAACACTGAAGCTTTCTTT. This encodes CASTIGHKNTEAFF.